This T cell receptor beta chain was identified in a study of blood T cell repertoires in COVID-19. Study information: Spain, Italy and the United States supplied samples that represented acute and convalescent COVID-19. PBMCs, B-cell-depleted T cells, or T cells were the source of the cDNA or gDNA that made up the material.

The CDR3 totals 16 residues. The ends were cut back, 3 bases at V and 3 bases at J, with 18 bases in the middle. Germline V gene data show CDR1 as MRHNA and CDR2 as SNTAGT. The data were produced by immunoSEQ multiplex PCR, yet TCRdb's version contains in-frame clones alone and is incomplete. The table lists approximately 270,000 clones, 85% to 90% of them singletons, with over 4% in the top ten. In terms of age and location, participants ranged from roughly 18 to 95 years and lived in 24 US areas. This clonotype originated in a woman in her 30s with acute COVID-19. J is TRBJ2-7 and V is TRBV6-4, with D tentatively TRBD2 (7 bases). The sequencing input was PBMCs or T cells enriched from blood (not recorded which). This CDR3 is CASSDKGDYIIYEQYF. In DNA, the CDR3 is TGTGCCAGCAGTGATAAGGGGGACTATATTATCTACGAGCAGTACTTC.